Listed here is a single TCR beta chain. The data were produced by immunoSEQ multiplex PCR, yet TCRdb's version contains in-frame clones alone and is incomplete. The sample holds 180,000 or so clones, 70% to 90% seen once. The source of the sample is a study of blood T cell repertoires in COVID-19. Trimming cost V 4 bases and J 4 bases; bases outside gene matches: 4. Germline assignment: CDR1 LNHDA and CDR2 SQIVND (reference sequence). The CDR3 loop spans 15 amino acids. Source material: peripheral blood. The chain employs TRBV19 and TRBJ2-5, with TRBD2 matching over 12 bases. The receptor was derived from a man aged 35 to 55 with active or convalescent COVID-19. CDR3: CASSKGLAGRETQYF. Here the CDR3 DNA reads TGTGCCAGTAGTAAGGGACTAGCGGGCCGAGAGACCCAGTACTTC.